This T cell receptor beta chain was identified in a study of Ad26.COV2.S vaccination and SARS-CoV-2 variants. Treatment indicated: roughly 19 received Ad26.COV2.S at low or high dose, single or two shots; about 5 received placebo; per-sample allocation not given. Following the first vaccine or placebo injection, samples were taken on day 63. This CDR3 comprises 17 residues. In germline, CDR1 is KGHSH, CDR2 LQKENI. Trimming cost V 1 base and J 2 bases; bases outside gene matches: 10. Assay used: immunoSEQ multiplex PCR; TCRdb lists only in-frame clones, some missing. The top ten clones hold 3.4% of a sample with a few hundred thousand clones, roughly 84% of them seen once.

V gene TRBV18 combines with J gene TRBJ2-7; TRBD1 aligns across 8 bases. The clonotype comes from a person between 18 and 59 years old who received the Ad26.COV2.S COVID-19 vaccine or a placebo. The material was peripheral blood, obtained in a trial of Ad26.COV2.S vaccine versus placebo. The CDR3 protein is CASSPRPSGQGPYEQYF. In nucleotides, the CDR3 is TGTGCCAGCTCACCACGCCCCTCTGGACAGGGTCCCTACGAGCAGTACTTC.